Each of the 20 T cell receptor beta chains below was sequenced from the same sample in a study of T cell repertoires in cytomegalovirus infection. TCRdb analysed the reads with MiXCR anew, one entry per CDR3 protein. The sample lists about 320,000 distinct CDR3 sequences; more than 8% were seen once. The sample consisted of PBMCs. Receptors originate from a human donor in good health (CMV status not recorded). Some clones in this sample may be carry-over from other donors' samples.

The V gene is TRBV7-8, the J gene TRBJ2-5, with TRBD1 matching 8 bases. Germline loops: CDR1 SGHVS, CDR2 FQNEAQ. CDR3 length: 15 residues. After removal of 3 bases from V and 5 bases from J, the junction contained 8 bases not matched to a gene. Here the CDR3 reads CASSFWTGYGETQYF. CDR3 nucleotide sequence: TGTGCCAGCAGCTTTTGGACAGGGTATGGGGAGACCCAGTACTTC.

This clonotype was recorded many times. This chain uses TRBV7-2 with TRBJ1-2; perhaps TRBD1 as D (5 bases). Between the trimmed V and J ends, which lost 5 bases and 2 bases, there was a span of 6 bases. The CDR3 runs to 12 residues. The V gene's germline CDR1 is SGHTA and CDR2 FQGNSA. CDR3 DNA: TGTGCCAGCAGCCCAGGGAACTATGGCTACACCTTC. Protein product: CASSPGNYGYTF.

This clonotype has a handful of counts. The gene calls are TRBV20-1 and TRBJ2-7, with 7 bases aligning to TRBD1. The V gene end was trimmed by 5 bases and the J gene end by 3 bases; junction bases not matched to a gene: 10. Per germline, CDR1 DFQATT and CDR2 SNEGSKA (reference sequence). This CDR3 spans 14 amino acids. The CDR3 coding sequence is TGCAGTGCTGCCCCGGGACAGAGTTACTACGAGCAGTACTTC. As protein: CSAAPGQSYYEQYF.

This clonotype showed up just a few times. The gene calls are TRBV14 and TRBJ1-4; D uncertain. V was shortened by 3 bases and J by 7 bases, with 24 bases between the two germline ends. Germline CDR1 SGHDN, CDR2 FVKESK. This CDR3 contains 18 residues. This CDR3 reads CASSQDGHIPPRPEKLFF. In DNA, the CDR3 is TGTGCCAGCAGCCAGGACGGCCACATTCCCCCAAGGCCTGAAAAACTGTTTTTT.

CDR3 loop: CASSSPRDRYNEQFF. The CDR3 DNA reads as TGTGCCAGCAGCTCCCCCCGGGATCGATACAATGAGCAGTTCTTC. This chain links TRBV7-2 with TRBJ2-1; possibly TRBD2 for D (5 bases). Germline assignment: CDR1 SGHTA and CDR2 FQGNSA. The CDR3 contains 15 residues. Trimming pared 4 bases from V and 4 bases from J, leaving 14 bases between.

The chain has TRBV27 and TRBJ1-5; tentatively, D is TRBD1 (6 bases). Trimming pared 3 bases from V and 3 bases from J, leaving 9 bases between. CDR1 MNHEY and CDR2 SMNVEV come from the germline V gene (reference sequence). This CDR3 region has 14 residues. CDR3 nucleotide sequence: TGTGCCAGCAGTTTCCGGGACAACAATCAGCCCCAGCATTTT. Translation: CASSFRDNNQPQHF.

This clonotype came up a few times. The chain carries TRBV20-1 and TRBJ1-1; maybe TRBD1 (6 bases). CDR3 length: 16 amino acids. Germline V gene lookup returns CDR1 DFQATT and CDR2 SNEGSKA (reference sequence). V dropped 0 bases and J dropped 0 bases, with 14 bases sitting between them. For the CDR3, the DNA is TGCAGTGCTAGAGATAAGGGACACCTCATGAACACTGAAGCTTTCTTT. Residues: CSARDKGHLMNTEAFF.

The chain uses TRBV19 and TRBJ1-5; no definite D call. The length of the CDR3 is 13 residues. Germline loops: CDR1 LNHDA, CDR2 SQIVND (reference sequence). V dropped 5 bases and J dropped 5 bases, with 10 bases sitting between them. CDR3 sequence: CASSLTSYQPQHF. The CDR3 nucleotides are TGTGCCAGTAGTCTGACTTCCTATCAGCCCCAGCATTTT.

This clonotype was observed a handful of times. The V and J genes are TRBV4-2 and TRBJ1-2; 9 bases match TRBD1. After removal of 3 bases from V and 5 bases from J, the junction contained 7 bases not matched to a gene. Germline CDR1 reads LGHNA; CDR2 reads YNFKEQ. The CDR3 loop spans 15 amino acids. Here the CDR3 reads CASSQATTGGYGYTF. Here the CDR3 DNA reads TGTGCCAGCAGCCAGGCTACGACAGGGGGATATGGCTACACCTTC.

This clonotype was seen a handful of times. This chain connects TRBV5-6 to TRBJ1-2; D is unresolved. This CDR3 region has 14 residues. V was trimmed by 4 bases and J by 7 bases, leaving 17 bases between them. CDR1 and CDR2 (germline): SGHDT, YYEEEE. CDR3 amino acids: CASSRSGFLPGYTF. The CDR3 DNA reads TGTGCCAGCAGCCGATCCGGGTTCCTTCCTGGCTACACCTTC.

In its sample, this clonotype was seen a few times. The chain has TRBV18 and TRBJ2-1; 11 nucleotides agree with TRBD2. This CDR3 spans 16 amino acids. Germline CDR1 reads KGHSH; CDR2 reads LQKENI. Unmatched junction bases numbered 10, after V lost 5 bases and J lost 7 bases. The CDR3 nucleotides are TGTGCCAGCTCAGCACTACTAGCGGGAGTAGAAAATGAGCAGTTCTTC. Translation gives CASSALLAGVENEQFF. Variable domain in full (rest from reference TRBV18 and TRBJ2-1): NAGVMQNPRHLVRRRGQEARLRCSPMKGHSHVYWYRQLPEEGLKFMVYLQKENIIDESGMPKERFSAEFPKEGPSILRIQQVVRGDSAAYFCASSALLAGVENEQFFGPGTRLTVL.

The genes are TRBV7-9 and TRBJ2-7, with 12 nucleotides matching TRBD2. V lost 5 bases, J lost 4 bases, and 9 bases stayed unmatched. CDR1 SEHNR and CDR2 FQNEAQ come from the germline V gene (reference sequence). This CDR3 has 16 amino acids. CDR3 DNA: TGTGCCAGCAGCCCCGGACTAGCGGGAACGGGATACGAGCAGTACTTC. Encoded protein: CASSPGLAGTGYEQYF.

V is TRBV7-3 and J is TRBJ1-6, with a possible D match to TRBD1 (5 bases). The V gene's germline CDR1 is SGHTA and CDR2 FQGTGA. The CDR3 spans 15 residues. Trimming removed 1 base from V and 8 bases from J, with 12 bases in between. The DNA for the CDR3 is TGTGCCAGCAGCTTAAGTGGGGCACCTGATTCACCCCTCCACTTT. Translation gives CASSLSGAPDSPLHF. Drawing the rest from reference TRBV7-3 and TRBJ1-6, the complete variable domain is GAGVSQTPSNKVTEKGKYVELRCDPISGHTALYWYRQSLGQGPEFLIYFQGTGAADDSGLPNDRFFAVRPEGSVSTLKIQRTERGDSAVYLCASSLSGAPDSPLHFGNGTRLTVT.

This clonotype has at least ten counts. The J gene is TRBJ2-2, the V gene TRBV12-3 or TRBV12-4; tentatively, D is TRBD1 (5 bases). The CDR3 is 15 residues long. V gave up 5 bases and J gave up 4 bases, with 14 bases separating them. This chain's CDR3 is CASSRQGRVTGELFF. The CDR3 nucleotides are TGTGCCAGCAGTCGGCAGGGCCGTGTCACCGGGGAGCTGTTTTTT.

In this sample, this clonotype turned up many times. The genes are TRBV27 and TRBJ2-7; TRBD2 aligns across 7 bases. Germline V gives CDR1 MNHEY, CDR2 SMNVEV (reference sequence). The ends lost 6 bases at V and 3 bases at J; junction bases unmatched: 8. This CDR3 has 14 amino acids. CDR3 region: CASRPLGGVYEQYF. As DNA, the CDR3 is TGTGCCAGCAGGCCTTTGGGGGGGGTCTACGAGCAGTACTTC.

The genes are TRBV20-1 and TRBJ1-4; maybe TRBD1 (6 bases). The V gene's germline CDR1 is DFQATT and CDR2 SNEGSKA (reference sequence). This CDR3 has 16 residues. Between the trimmed V and J ends, which lost 5 bases and 10 bases, there was a span of 26 bases. The CDR3 DNA follows: TGCAGTGCTGGAATGCGAATTGGGACAAGAGGTACAAAACTGTTTTTT. Translation: CSAGMRIGTRGTKLFF.

J is TRBJ2-7 and V is TRBV6-5, with D possibly being TRBD1 (5 bases). This CDR3 is built from 12 residues. The V gene lost 5 bases and the J gene lost 7 bases, with 12 bases spanning the gap. Germline lookup yields CDR1 MNHEY and CDR2 SVGAGI. CDR3 amino acids: CASSQGLGEQYF. CDR3 nucleotides: TGTGCCAGCAGTCAGGGTTTGGGTGAGCAGTACTTC.

This clonotype was detected ten times or more. The chain couples TRBV19 to TRBJ2-3, with D uncertain. This CDR3 has 15 amino acids. In germline, CDR1 is LNHDA, CDR2 SQIVND (reference sequence). V was pared by 4 bases and J by 2 bases, with 13 bases between. The CDR3 sequence: CASSTRTRNTDTQYF. For the CDR3, the DNA is TGTGCCAGTAGTACGCGTACACGAAACACAGATACGCAGTATTTT. Looking up the rest from reference TRBV19 and TRBJ2-3 gives the full variable domain: DGGITQSPKYLFRKEGQNVTLSCEQNLNHDAMYWYRQDPGQGLRLIYYSQIVNDFQKGDIAEGYSVSREKKESFPLTVTSAQKNPTAFYLCASSTRTRNTDTQYFGPGTRLTVL.

This clonotype was found many times. The chain is built from TRBV5-6 and TRBJ2-5; 12 nucleotides line up with TRBD2. The V gene end was trimmed by 2 bases and the J gene end by 2 bases; junction bases not matched to a gene: 1. Germline lookup yields CDR1 SGHDT and CDR2 YYEEEE. This CDR3 is 15 amino acids long. CDR3 sequence: CASSFGTSGQETQYF. The CDR3 DNA is TGTGCCAGCAGCTTCGGGACTAGCGGGCAAGAGACCCAGTACTTC.

This clonotype was detected many times. The V gene is TRBV10-3, the J gene TRBJ1-1; possible D gene TRBD1, 5 bases. V lost 4 bases to trimming and J lost 6 bases, with 15 bases between them. Germline CDR1 is ENHRY and CDR2 is SYGVKD. This CDR3 is built from 14 residues. DNA of the CDR3: TGTGCCATCAGTGCCGGCAGGGAAATCGCTGAAGCTTTCTTT. This sequence encodes CAISAGREIAEAFF.